These T cell receptor beta chains were read from a single sample in a study of CD8+CD57+ T cells in acquired aplastic anemia. TCRdb analysed the reads with MiXCR anew, one entry per CDR3 protein. Seen here are some 130,000 distinct CDR3 sequences, around 48% observed once, and the top ten hold 2% to 3%. Sequencing input: sorted CD4+, CD8+, or CD8+CD57+ T cells (not recorded which) from PBMCs. These receptor sequences come from a human donor in good health, serving as a control. Each CDR3 is given with its conserved first and last residue. The D gene is left open where the match is weak. Some rows mark clone size as missing; the rest say once, few, many or name a class of expanded clone.

cdr3_length	clone_size	d_call	v_call	j_call	cdr3_nt	cdr3_aa
13	many	-	TRBV20-1	TRBJ2-1	TGCAGTGCTAGACCCAGTGTAGGCAATGAGCAGTTCTTC	CSARPSVGNEQFF
15	-	TRBD1	TRBV7-8	TRBJ1-2	TGTGCCAGCAGCCCACGGCCCACAGGGGGTGGTGGCTACACCTTC	CASSPRPTGGGGYTF
11	many	-	TRBV12-3/TRBV12-4	TRBJ1-1	TGTGCCAGCAGCCGAGGGGGTGAAGCTTTCTTT	CASSRGGEAFF
13	few	TRBD1	TRBV9	TRBJ1-2	TGTGCCAGCACCGGGACAGGAGGCTATGGCTACACCTTC	CASTGTGGYGYTF
14	many	TRBD1	TRBV29-1	TRBJ1-2	TGCAGCGTTGAAAGGGGACAGGGGAGCTATGGCTACACCTTC	CSVERGQGSYGYTF
12	-	-	TRBV6-5	TRBJ1-5	TGTGCCAGCAGTTACTCGTCGGGGTCCCAGCATTTT	CASSYSSGSQHF
13	-	-	TRBV10-3	TRBJ2-3	TGTGCCATCAGTGAGCTAAACACAGATACGCAGTATTTT	CAISELNTDTQYF
19	few	-	TRBV11-2	TRBJ1-3	TGTGCCAGCAGCCCACGTGTGGGACTTCCCGATGGGGCTGGAAACACCATATATTTT	CASSPRVGLPDGAGNTIYF
13	-	TRBD1	TRBV29-1	TRBJ1-1	TGCAGCGGAACACAGGGGCTCAACACTGAAGCTTTCTTT	CSGTQGLNTEAFF
15	-	TRBD1	TRBV25-1	TRBJ1-6	TGTGCCAGCAGTGGACGGACAGGATATAATTCACCCCTCCACTTT	CASSGRTGYNSPLHF
14	many	-	TRBV20-1	TRBJ1-4	TGCAGTGCTAGAGTTTTGAGTGGCTTCGAAAAACTGTTTTTT	CSARVLSGFEKLFF
16	many	TRBD1	TRBV20-1	TRBJ1-2	TGCAGTGCTAGAGCCGACGGGGCAGGGGGGTACTATGGCTACACCTTC	CSARADGAGGYYGYTF
14	many	-	TRBV5-6	TRBJ1-2	TGTGCCAGCAGCTTCCCGACAGGCATAATAGGCTACACCTTC	CASSFPTGIIGYTF
14	many	TRBD1	TRBV3-1	TRBJ1-1	TGTGCCAGCAGCCAAGGACAGGGTATCACTGAAGCTTTCTTT	CASSQGQGITEAFF
12	once	-	TRBV7-9	TRBJ1-2	TGTGCCAGCAGCTTAAACTATGAGGGCTACACCTTC	CASSLNYEGYTF
15	many	TRBD1	TRBV18	TRBJ1-2	TGTGCCAGCTCACCAGGGACAGGGAGGGACTATGGCTACACCTTC	CASSPGTGRDYGYTF
13	-	-	TRBV5-1	TRBJ2-3	TGCGCCAGCAGCTACGGACAGACAGATACGCAGTATTTT	CASSYGQTDTQYF